The 27 T cell receptor beta chains presented below share a single source sample, sequenced in a study of identifying expanded T cells in peripheral blood. The data were produced by immunoSEQ multiplex PCR, yet TCRdb's version contains in-frame clones alone and is incomplete. The table lists about 97,000 clones, about 91% of them singletons, with roughly 14% in the top ten. The sample consisted of blood. All receptors come from a person aged 18 to 70 in good health.

This clone was counted many times. The gene calls are TRBV5-1 and TRBJ2-3; TRBD2 might be the D (5 bases). The CDR3 runs to 14 residues. V lost 3 bases and J lost 0, with 8 bases in between. Germline lookup yields CDR1 SGHRS and CDR2 YFSETQ. The CDR3 here is CASSSGGSTDTQYF. The CDR3 region has the DNA TGCGCCAGCAGCTCCGGAGGTAGCACAGATACGCAGTATTTT.

The CDR3 nucleotides are TGCGCCAGCAGCTTGGAAAGCGGCACCGGGGAGCTGTTTTTT. Its protein is CASSLESGTGELFF. This chain joins TRBV5-1 and TRBJ2-2; D might be TRBD2 (5 bases). CDR3 length: 14 amino acids. CDR1 and CDR2 (germline): SGHRS, YFSETQ. The germline V and J ends were trimmed by 0 bases and 4 bases, with 7 bases remaining between them.

The chain links TRBV7-2 to TRBJ1-1, with D hard to call. CDR1 and CDR2 from the germline V gene are SGHTA and FQGNSA. The V gene lost 6 bases and the J gene lost 1 base, with 12 bases spanning the gap. The CDR3 runs to 14 residues. CDR3 in DNA: TGTGCCAGCAGACCAGGCCGCGGGAACACTGAAGCTTTCTTT. It encodes CASRPGRGNTEAFF.

This clone has more than one count but fewer than ten. The chain links TRBV10-3 to TRBJ1-5; D ambiguous. The V end was cut by 4 bases, the J end by 5 bases, with 9 bases between. The CDR3 is made up of 13 amino acids. Germline V gives CDR1 ENHRY, CDR2 SYGVKD. The DNA of the CDR3 is TGTGCCATCAGTGGACGCGGAGATCAGCCCCAGCATTTT. This encodes CAISGRGDQPQHF.

The J gene is TRBJ2-1, the V gene TRBV27; 8 bases line up with TRBD2. This CDR3 region has 15 residues. V trimming: 6 bases; J trimming: 7 bases; junction bases outside the gene matches: 11. The germline V gene encodes CDR1 MNHEY and CDR2 SMNVEV (reference sequence). CDR3: CASSPPGLVANEQFF. In DNA, the CDR3 is TGTGCCAGCAGCCCTCCGGGACTAGTGGCGAATGAGCAGTTCTTC.

The rearrangement joins TRBV15 to TRBJ2-1, with D perhaps TRBD2 (6 bases). The germline gives CDR1 LNHNV, CDR2 YYDKDF (reference sequence). There are 18 residues in the CDR3. V lost 4 bases and J 8 bases, leaving 27 bases between the germline ends. CDR3 coding DNA: TGTGCCACCAGCAATTCTGCGCGGGCGGGGCTTCATTGGGATGAGCAGTTCTTC. Protein: CATSNSARAGLHWDEQFF.

This clone came up once. DNA of the CDR3: TGTGCCAGCAGCGTAGGGGGGGACTATGGCTACACCTTC. Encoded protein: CASSVGGDYGYTF. The V call is TRBV9, the J call TRBJ1-2; perhaps TRBD1 as D (5 bases). V lost 0 bases, J lost 3 bases, and 6 bases lay in between. The CDR3 covers 13 residues. In germline, CDR1 is SGDLS, CDR2 YYNGEE.

This chain connects TRBV28 to TRBJ1-4, with D perhaps TRBD1 (6 bases). Germline CDR1 is MDHEN and CDR2 is SYDVKM. The V gene lost 3 bases and the J gene lost 1 base, with 12 bases spanning the gap. The CDR3 has 16 amino acids. The CDR3 protein is CASSLGQGITNEKLFF. The CDR3 nucleotides read TGTGCCAGCAGTTTGGGGCAGGGGATAACTAATGAAAAACTGTTTTTT.

The chain carries TRBV5-1 and TRBJ2-3; 8 nucleotides line up with TRBD1. J was trimmed by 0 bases and V by 2 bases; bases with no gene match: 2. The CDR3 totals 15 residues. In germline, CDR1 is SGHRS, CDR2 YFSETQ. CDR3: CASSLRTGSTDTQYF. The CDR3 DNA is TGCGCCAGCAGCTTACGGACAGGGAGCACAGATACGCAGTATTTT.

The V gene is TRBV27, the J gene TRBJ2-7; maybe TRBD1 (5 bases). The ends were cut back, 3 bases at V and 6 bases at J, with 9 bases in the middle. CDR1 is MNHEY, CDR2 SMNVEV, per germline (reference sequence). There are 12 residues in the CDR3. CDR3 amino acids: CASSFQGSEQYF. CDR3 DNA: TGTGCCAGCAGTTTTCAGGGCAGCGAGCAGTACTTC.

For the CDR3, the DNA is TGTGCCAGCAGTCCCCCCACAGGAAACACCGGGGAGCTGTTTTTT. Translation gives CASSPPTGNTGELFF. V usage is TRBV6-5 and J usage is TRBJ2-2; D perhaps matches TRBD1 (5 bases). Trimming took off 5 bases at V and 2 bases at J, with 12 bases between the two ends. Germline CDR1 and CDR2: MNHEY and SVGAGI. This CDR3 region has 15 residues.

The genes are TRBV5-1 and TRBJ1-3; 10 positions match TRBD1. This CDR3 is built from 18 residues. J was trimmed by 2 bases and V by 0 bases; bases with no gene match: 8. Germline loops: CDR1 SGHRS, CDR2 YFSETQ. The CDR3: CASSLVGAGQGAGNTIYF. CDR3 DNA: TGCGCCAGCAGCTTGGTGGGAGCCGGACAGGGGGCTGGAAACACCATATATTTT.

This clone was seen only a few times. The CDR3 reads CANRRGLSDTQYF. CDR3 bases: TGTGCCAATCGGAGGGGACTGTCAGATACGCAGTATTTT. The chain couples TRBV6-1 to TRBJ2-3; the D gene is possibly TRBD2 (6 bases). Looked up from germline, CDR1 is MNHNS and CDR2 is SASEGT. Trimming took off 10 bases at V and 4 bases at J, with 15 bases between the two ends. This CDR3 is 13 amino acids long.

This chain joins TRBV2 and TRBJ2-1, with D perhaps matching TRBD1 (6 bases). There are 15 residues in the CDR3. With 1 base removed from V and 5 bases from J, the gap between germline ends came to 12 bases. Germline V gene data show CDR1 as SNHLY and CDR2 as FYNNEI. CDR3 amino acids: CASSEDGRGDNEQFF. The CDR3 DNA follows: TGTGCCAGCAGTGAAGATGGCAGGGGAGACAATGAGCAGTTCTTC.

V gene TRBV4-3 combines with J gene TRBJ2-1; the D is unclear. CDR3 length: 13 residues. V lost 1 base and J 4 bases, leaving 5 bases between the germline ends. The germline V gene encodes CDR1 LGHNA and CDR2 YSLEER. CDR3 in amino acids: CASSQVGYNEQFF. For the CDR3, the DNA is TGCGCCAGCAGCCAAGTCGGGTACAATGAGCAGTTCTTC.

V is TRBV2 and J is TRBJ1-4, with D perhaps matching TRBD1 (6 bases). Germline CDR1 is SNHLY and CDR2 is FYNNEI. The CDR3 has 13 residues. V lost 7 bases to trimming and J lost 5 bases, with 11 bases between them. In nucleotides, the CDR3 is TGTGCCAGCAAGGCACAGGGAAATGAAAAACTGTTTTTT. Translating gives CASKAQGNEKLFF.

The chain has TRBV10-1 and TRBJ2-1; D ambiguous. Deletions cut 4 bases from V and 2 bases from J, with 6 bases between. Germline CDR1 and CDR2: WNHNN and SYGVQD (reference sequence). The CDR3 contains 13 residues. The CDR3 bases are TGCGCCAGCAGTGTGGCAGCCTACAATGAGCAGTTCTTC. As protein: CASSVAAYNEQFF.

The chain uses TRBV5-6 and TRBJ1-2; 8 nucleotides agree with TRBD1. The V and J ends lost 3 bases and 2 bases, in that order; junction bases with no gene match: 9. The CDR3 extends over 16 amino acids. The germline CDR1 and CDR2 sequences are SGHDT and YYEEEE. In DNA form, the CDR3 reads TGTGCCAGCAGCTCGAGACGGACAGGGTCGAACTATGGCTACACCTTC. Translation gives CASSSRRTGSNYGYTF.

This sequence joins TRBV5-6 and TRBJ1-2; tentatively, D is TRBD1 (5 bases). The CDR3 extends over 15 amino acids. Germline-derived CDR1 and CDR2 are SGHDT and YYEEEE. Trimming shortened V by 5 bases and J by 8 bases, and 22 bases separated the two germline ends. CDR3 nucleotides: TGTGCCAGCAGTATCAGACAGCCTCAAGTTCGCGGCTACACCTTC. Amino acid sequence: CASSIRQPQVRGYTF.

This chain uses TRBV7-9 with TRBJ2-5; tentatively, D is TRBD1 (6 bases). This CDR3 has 16 residues. Germline values: CDR1 SEHNR, CDR2 FQNEAQ (reference sequence). Trimming cost V 5 bases and J 2 bases, with 18 bases left between them. The CDR3 bases are TGTGCCAGCAGCATCGGGACAAGACCTCAACAAGAGACCCAGTACTTC. Translating it yields CASSIGTRPQQETQYF.

The rearrangement links TRBV5-1 to TRBJ2-7; 15 bases line up with TRBD2. The CDR3 covers 16 residues. V was pared by 4 bases and J by 7 bases, with 9 bases of the junction left unmatched. The germline V gene encodes CDR1 SGHRS and CDR2 YFSETQ. As DNA, the CDR3 is TGCGCCAGCAGCGAGGGGACTAGCGGGAGGCGAGGAGAGCAGTACTTC. Protein sequence: CASSEGTSGRRGEQYF.

This clone was detected only a few times. V gene TRBV10-3 combines with J gene TRBJ2-4; the D gene is possibly TRBD2 (6 bases). Germline-derived CDR1 and CDR2 are ENHRY and SYGVKD. The length of the CDR3 is 17 residues. Trimming left V 0 bases short and J 2 bases short, with 14 bases between. CDR3 amino acids: CAISESTGVGSKNIQYF. Written as DNA, the CDR3 is TGTGCCATCAGTGAGTCGACGGGGGTTGGGTCCAAAAACATTCAGTACTTC.

This sequence joins TRBV4-3 and TRBJ1-3, with 8 bases aligning to TRBD1. The CDR3 has 19 residues. Per germline, CDR1 LGHNA and CDR2 YSLEER. Trimming cost V 0 bases and J 0 bases; bases outside gene matches: 10. The CDR3, as DNA: TGCGCCAGCAGCCAAGAGACAGGGGCAACATTGACCTCTGGAAACACCATATATTTT. Protein: CASSQETGATLTSGNTIYF.

This chain joins TRBV6-6 and TRBJ1-2; possibly TRBD1 for D (6 bases). V was cut by 1 base and J by 3 bases, with 9 bases left in between. Germline V CDR1 and CDR2: MNHNY, SVGAGI (reference sequence). CDR3 length: 14 amino acids. CDR3: CASSYWGADYGYTF. CDR3 in DNA: TGTGCCAGCAGTTACTGGGGGGCAGACTATGGCTACACCTTC.

Concerning this clone: The junction differs from germline at one of its ends, possibly a read error. V is TRBV10-3 and J is TRBJ2-7, with 7 bases aligning to TRBD1. This CDR3 has 15 residues. The germline CDR1 and CDR2 sequences are ENHRY and SYGVKD. In DNA form, the CDR3 reads TGTGCCAGCAGTTACCTACAGGGGTCCTCCTACGAGCAGTACTTC. Its translation is CASSYLQGSSYEQYF.

The chain has TRBV6-5 and TRBJ1-3; tentative D call: TRBD1 (5 bases). This CDR3 comprises 13 residues. From germline, CDR1 is MNHEY and CDR2 SVGAGI. Trimming stripped 6 bases from V and 9 bases from J, with 15 bases between. For the CDR3, the DNA is TGTGCCAGCAGGCTCAGGGTAGGAGGCACCATATATTTT. This sequence encodes CASRLRVGGTIYF.

This clone was counted a single time. The chain employs TRBV7-6 and TRBJ2-3; TRBD1 is a possible D gene (5 bases). V lost 5 bases, J lost 8 bases, and 20 bases lay in between. The CDR3 length is 15 residues. Germline loops: CDR1 SGHVS, CDR2 FNYEAQ. The CDR3 reads CASSPRTDFQGTQYF. In nucleotides, the CDR3 is TGTGCCAGCAGCCCCCGGACGGATTTCCAGGGTACGCAGTATTTT.